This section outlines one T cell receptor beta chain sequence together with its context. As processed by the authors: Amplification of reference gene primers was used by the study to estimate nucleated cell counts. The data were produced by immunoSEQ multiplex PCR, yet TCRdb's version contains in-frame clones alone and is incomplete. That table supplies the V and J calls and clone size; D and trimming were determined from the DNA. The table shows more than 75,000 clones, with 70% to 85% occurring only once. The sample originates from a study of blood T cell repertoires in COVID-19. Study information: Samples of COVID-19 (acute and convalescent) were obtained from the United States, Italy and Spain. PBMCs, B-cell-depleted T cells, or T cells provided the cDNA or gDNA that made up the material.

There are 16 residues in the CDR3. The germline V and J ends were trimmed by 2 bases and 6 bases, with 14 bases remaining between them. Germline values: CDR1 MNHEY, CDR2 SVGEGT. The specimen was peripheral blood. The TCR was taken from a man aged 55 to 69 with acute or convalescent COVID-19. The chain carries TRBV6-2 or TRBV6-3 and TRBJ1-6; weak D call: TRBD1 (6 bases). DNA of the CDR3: TGTGCCAGCAGTTACGCGGACAGACTAATTAATTCACCCCTCCACTTT. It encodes CASSYADRLINSPLHF.